One T cell receptor (beta chain) is described in this entry. Both 60 Vbeta primers and 13 Jbeta primers went into the PCR. Assay: immunoSEQ multiplex PCR; the TCRdb copy retains only in-frame clones and omits some. The listing contains around 35,000 clones. These data belong to a study of cytomegalovirus exposure and HLA in healthy donors. The CDR3 is 13 residues long. J was trimmed by 5 bases and V by 0 bases; bases with no gene match: 0. Germline V gene sequence: CDR1 PRHDT, CDR2 FYEKMQ (reference sequence). The chain employs TRBV13 and TRBJ2-7; TRBD1 matches 8 bases. Sequencing was carried out using PBMCs. The receptor comes from a woman between 40 and 55 years old in good health and CMV-seropositive. The CDR3 loop is CASSLGTGDEQYF. In DNA form, the CDR3 reads TGTGCCAGCAGCTTAGGGACAGGGGACGAGCAGTACTTC.